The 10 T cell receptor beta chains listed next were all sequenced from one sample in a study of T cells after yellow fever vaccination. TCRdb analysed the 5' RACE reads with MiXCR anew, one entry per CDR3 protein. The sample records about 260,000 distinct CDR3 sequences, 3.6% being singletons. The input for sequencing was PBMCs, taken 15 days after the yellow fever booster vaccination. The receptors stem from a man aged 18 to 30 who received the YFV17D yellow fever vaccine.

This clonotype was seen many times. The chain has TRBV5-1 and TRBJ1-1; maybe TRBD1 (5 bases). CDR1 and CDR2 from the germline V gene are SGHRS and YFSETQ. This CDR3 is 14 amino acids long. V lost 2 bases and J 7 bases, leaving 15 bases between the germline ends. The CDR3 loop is CASSLRHIGGEAFF. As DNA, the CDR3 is TGCGCCAGCAGCTTACGGCACATCGGGGGTGAAGCTTTCTTT.

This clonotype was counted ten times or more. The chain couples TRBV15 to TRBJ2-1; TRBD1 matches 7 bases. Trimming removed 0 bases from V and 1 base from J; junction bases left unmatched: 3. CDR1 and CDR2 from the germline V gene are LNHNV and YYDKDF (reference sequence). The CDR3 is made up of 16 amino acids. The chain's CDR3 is CATSRDQGVSYNEQFF. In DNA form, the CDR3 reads TGTGCCACCAGCAGAGATCAGGGGGTATCCTACAATGAGCAGTTCTTC. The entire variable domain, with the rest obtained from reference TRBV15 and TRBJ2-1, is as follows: DAMVIQNPRYQVTQFGKPVTLSCSQTLNHNVMYWYQQKSSQAPKLLFHYYDKDFNNEADTPDNFQSRRPNTSFCFLDIRSPGLGDTAMYLCATSRDQGVSYNEQFFGPGTRLTVL.

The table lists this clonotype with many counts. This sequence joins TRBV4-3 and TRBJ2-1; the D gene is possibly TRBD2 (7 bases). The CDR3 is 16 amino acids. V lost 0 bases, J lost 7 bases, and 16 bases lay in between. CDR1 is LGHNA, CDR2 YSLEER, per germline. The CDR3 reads CASSQDGTGGKNEQFF. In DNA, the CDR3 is TGCGCCAGCAGCCAAGATGGAACGGGGGGCAAAAATGAGCAGTTCTTC.

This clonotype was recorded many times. CDR3 loop: CASSLAGTLGQPQHF. The CDR3, as DNA: TGCGCCAGCAGCTTGGCCGGGACCTTAGGGCAGCCCCAGCATTTT. The chain employs TRBV5-1 and TRBJ1-5, with D maybe TRBD1 (5 bases). Germline V gene lookup returns CDR1 SGHRS and CDR2 YFSETQ. V gave up 0 bases and J gave up 7 bases, with 14 bases separating them. The CDR3 extends over 15 amino acids.

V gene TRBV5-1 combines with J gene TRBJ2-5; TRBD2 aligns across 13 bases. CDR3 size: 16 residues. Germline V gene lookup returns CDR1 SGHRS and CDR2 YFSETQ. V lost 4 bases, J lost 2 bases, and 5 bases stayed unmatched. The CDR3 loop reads CASSPGLAGWQETQYF. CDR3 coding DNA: TGCGCCAGCAGCCCGGGACTAGCGGGATGGCAAGAGACCCAGTACTTC.

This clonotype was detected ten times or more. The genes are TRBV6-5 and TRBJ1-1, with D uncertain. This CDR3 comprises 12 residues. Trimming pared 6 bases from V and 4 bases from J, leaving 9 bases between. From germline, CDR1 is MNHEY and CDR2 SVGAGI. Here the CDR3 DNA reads TGTGCCAGCAGGGAAGGGTTCACTGAAGCTTTCTTT. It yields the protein CASREGFTEAFF.

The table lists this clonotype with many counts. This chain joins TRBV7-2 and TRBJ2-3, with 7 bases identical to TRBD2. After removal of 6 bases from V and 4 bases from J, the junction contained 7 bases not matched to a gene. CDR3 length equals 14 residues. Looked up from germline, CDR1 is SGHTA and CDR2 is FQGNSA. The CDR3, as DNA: TGTGCCAGCAGTTGGGGGAGGGGCGCAGATACGCAGTATTTT. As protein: CASSWGRGADTQYF. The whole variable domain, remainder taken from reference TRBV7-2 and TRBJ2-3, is GAGVSQSPSNKVTEKGKDVELRCDPISGHTALYWYRQSLGQGLEFLIYFQGNSAPDKSGLPSDRFSAERTGGSVSTLTIQRTQQEDSAVYLCASSWGRGADTQYFGPGTRLTVL.

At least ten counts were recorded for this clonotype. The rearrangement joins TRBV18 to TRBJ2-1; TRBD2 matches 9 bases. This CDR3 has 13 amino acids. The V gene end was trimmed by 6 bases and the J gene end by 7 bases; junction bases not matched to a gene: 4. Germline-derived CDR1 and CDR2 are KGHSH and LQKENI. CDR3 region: CASSRGGLNEQFF. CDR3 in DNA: TGTGCCAGCTCGCGGGGGGGCCTAAATGAGCAGTTCTTC.

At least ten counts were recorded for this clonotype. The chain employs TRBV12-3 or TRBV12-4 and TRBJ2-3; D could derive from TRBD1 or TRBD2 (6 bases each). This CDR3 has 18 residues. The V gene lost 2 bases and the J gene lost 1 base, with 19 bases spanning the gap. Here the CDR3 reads CASSLSQGGSFGTDTQYF. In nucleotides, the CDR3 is TGTGCCAGCAGTTTATCACAGGGAGGAAGTTTTGGCACAGATACGCAGTATTTT.

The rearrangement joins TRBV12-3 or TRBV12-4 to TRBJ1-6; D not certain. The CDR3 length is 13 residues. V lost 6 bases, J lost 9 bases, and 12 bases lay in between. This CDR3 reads CASRFTVGSPLHF. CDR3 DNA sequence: TGTGCCAGCAGATTCACCGTTGGTTCACCCCTCCACTTT.